This T cell receptor beta chain was observed in a study of blood T cell repertoires in COVID-19. The CDR3 has 17 amino acids. Unmatched junction bases numbered 6, after V lost 0 bases and J lost 1 base. Germline loops: CDR1 SEHNR, CDR2 FQNEAQ (reference sequence). As originally analysed: Counts of nucleated cells, estimated from reference gene primer amplification, were obtained. Sequencing was performed with immunoSEQ multiplex PCR; in TCRdb, only in-frame clones are kept and a portion is missing. V and J calls and clone size come straight from that table; D and trimming were deduced from the DNA. The sample carries about 95,000 clones, 80% to 90% recorded once.

The TCR comes from a human donor in a cohort sampled during active COVID-19. The sample was peripheral blood. The chain uses TRBV7-9 and TRBJ1-3, with 7 bases that match TRBD1. CDR3: CASSLAPAGGSGNTIYF. CDR3 nucleotide sequence: TGTGCCAGCAGCTTAGCGCCCGCAGGGGGTTCTGGAAACACCATATATTTT.